This entry is about one T cell receptor beta chain. The authors' processing: From reference gene primer amplification, estimates of nucleated cell counts were derived. Sequencing was performed with immunoSEQ multiplex PCR; in TCRdb, only in-frame clones are kept and a portion is missing. That table furnishes V, J and clone size, whereas the DNA furnished D and trimming. The sample holds approximately 140,000 clones, about nine tenths seen once. These data originate in a study of blood T cell repertoires in COVID-19. As for the study in general: Researchers got acute and convalescent COVID-19 samples from the United States, Italy and Spain. T cells, B-cell-depleted T cells, or PBMCs provided the cDNA or gDNA that served as material.

Followed over time, Seattle patients had been enrolled while infection was active. Germline V gives CDR1 SGHAT, CDR2 FQNNGV. The CDR3 spans 16 residues. The V gene lost 0 bases and the J gene lost 0 bases, with 10 bases spanning the gap. This receptor was identified in a human donor with COVID-19, enrolled during active disease. The donor label of this sample is uncertain. The chain is built from TRBV11-2 and TRBJ2-3; D is perhaps TRBD2 (6 bases). Sequenced: peripheral blood. CDR3 coding DNA: TGTGCCAGCAGCTTAGACGGGGGTCTTAGCACAGATACGCAGTATTTT. As protein: CASSLDGGLSTDTQYF.